The 8 T cell receptor beta chains below come from one sample, sequenced in a study of human T cells and chemical hapten exposure. TCRdb redid the calling of the RACE reads with MiXCR, one entry per CDR3 protein. The profile covers approximately 89,000 distinct CDR3 sequences, with approximately 10% appearing a single time and under 2.5% taken by the ten largest. The time point here: patch test 2, 6 weeks after DPC sensitization. As to treatment: therapeutic diphenylcyclopropenone sensitization with weekly scalp DPC. Here the sequenced sample was whole blood, taken in connection with sensitization to the hapten diphenylcyclopropenone (DPC). These receptors all stem from a woman aged 30 to 39 with alopecia areata. Some clones in this sample may be carry-over from other donors' samples.

This clonotype was counted many times. This chain joins TRBV25-1 and TRBJ2-2, with TRBD1 matching 7 bases. The trim removed 3 bases at V and 1 base at J, leaving 2 bases unmatched. From germline, CDR1 is MGHDK and CDR2 SYGVNS. This CDR3 comprises 15 residues. The CDR3 DNA reads TGTGCCAGCAGTGATTGGACAGGGAACACCGGGGAGCTGTTTTTT. The encoded protein is CASSDWTGNTGELFF.

The V gene is TRBV3-1, the J gene TRBJ2-1; D is undetermined. The CDR3 runs 15 residues. Germline V gene sequence: CDR1 LGHDT, CDR2 YNNKEL (reference sequence). The V end lost 0 bases, the J end lost 0 bases, and 6 bases lay between the germline ends. The CDR3 DNA reads as TGTGCCAGCAGCCAAGACAAAAGCTCCTACAATGAGCAGTTCTTC. Its protein product is CASSQDKSSYNEQFF.

This clonotype was seen a few times. The genes are TRBV5-1 and TRBJ1-3; weak D call: TRBD1 (6 bases). The CDR3 is made up of 16 amino acids. V gave up 2 bases and J gave up 1 base, with 13 bases separating them. The V gene's germline CDR1 is SGHRS and CDR2 YFSETQ. Written as DNA, the CDR3 is TGCGCCAGCAGCTTAGGCCAGGGGATTTCTGGAAACACCATATATTTT. Protein sequence: CASSLGQGISGNTIYF.

This clonotype was picked up many times. The rearrangement joins TRBV7-7 to TRBJ2-2; TRBD2 agrees at 9 bases. V dropped 5 bases and J dropped 0; count of bases not matched to a gene: 10. The CDR3 is 18 residues long. Per the germline V gene, CDR1 is SSHAT and CDR2 is FNYEAQ (reference sequence). The CDR3 loop reads CASSPFSGGHSNTGELFF. The CDR3 bases are TGTGCCAGCAGCCCTTTTAGCGGGGGACACTCGAACACCGGGGAGCTGTTTTTT.

There are many counts of this clonotype. Mismatch with germline at one junction end may stem from a read error. The J gene is TRBJ2-1, the V gene TRBV20-1, with 8 bases fitting TRBD2. The germline V gene encodes CDR1 DFQATT and CDR2 SNEGSKA (reference sequence). The CDR3 has 11 amino acids. CDR3: CSAPVGGLGLF. In nucleotides, the CDR3 is TGCAGTGCTCCCGTTGGGGGACTAGGACTCTTC.

This clonotype occurred many times. J is TRBJ1-2 and V is TRBV20-1; a weak D match, TRBD1 (6 bases). V lost 4 bases and J 4 bases, leaving 19 bases between the germline ends. This CDR3 contains 15 residues. The germline CDR1 and CDR2 sequences are DFQATT and SNEGSKA (reference sequence). The CDR3 is CSATKSQGRGYGYTF. CDR3 coding DNA: TGCAGTGCTACCAAATCACAGGGTCGGGGCTATGGCTACACCTTC.

In this sample, this clonotype turned up many times. The chain joins TRBV28 to TRBJ1-1, with D maybe TRBD1 (5 bases). The germline V gene has CDR1 MDHEN and CDR2 SYDVKM. This CDR3 spans 14 amino acids. Trimming took off 1 base at V and 5 bases at J, with 11 bases between the two ends. CDR3 region: CASSLFQGRTEAFF. The CDR3 DNA sequence: TGTGCCAGCAGTTTATTCCAGGGTAGGACTGAAGCTTTCTTT.

In its sample, this clonotype was seen many times. The chain recombines TRBV20-1 with TRBJ2-3; the match to TRBD2 covers 8 bases. Trimming at V came to 6 bases and at J to 2 bases, leaving 10 bases not matched to a gene. Per germline, CDR1 DFQATT and CDR2 SNEGSKA (reference sequence). The CDR3 consists of 15 residues. The CDR3 bases are TGCAGTGCGATAAGTCTAGCGGGTCCCACAGATACGCAGTATTTT. Amino acid sequence: CSAISLAGPTDTQYF.